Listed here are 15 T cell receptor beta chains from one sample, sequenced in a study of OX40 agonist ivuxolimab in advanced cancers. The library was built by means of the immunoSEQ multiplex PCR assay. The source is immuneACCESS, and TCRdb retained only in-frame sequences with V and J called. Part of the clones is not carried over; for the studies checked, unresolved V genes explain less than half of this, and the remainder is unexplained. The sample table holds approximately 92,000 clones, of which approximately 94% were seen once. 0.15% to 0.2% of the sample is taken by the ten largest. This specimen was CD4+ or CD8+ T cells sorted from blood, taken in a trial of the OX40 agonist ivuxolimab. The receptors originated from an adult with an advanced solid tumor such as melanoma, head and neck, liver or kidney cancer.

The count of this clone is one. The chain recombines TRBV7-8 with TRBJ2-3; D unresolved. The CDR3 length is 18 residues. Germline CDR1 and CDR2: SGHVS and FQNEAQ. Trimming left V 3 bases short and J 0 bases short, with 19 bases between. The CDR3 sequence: CASSFRSTALSSTDTQYF. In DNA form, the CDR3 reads TGTGCCAGCAGCTTTCGGAGTACGGCCCTATCTAGCACAGATACGCAGTATTTT. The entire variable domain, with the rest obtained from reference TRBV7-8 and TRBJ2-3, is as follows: GAGVSQSPRYKVAKRGQDVALRCDPISGHVSLFWYQQALGQGPEFLTYFQNEAQLDKSGLPSDRFFAERPEGSVSTLKIQRTQQEDSAVYLCASSFRSTALSSTDTQYFGPGTRLTVL.

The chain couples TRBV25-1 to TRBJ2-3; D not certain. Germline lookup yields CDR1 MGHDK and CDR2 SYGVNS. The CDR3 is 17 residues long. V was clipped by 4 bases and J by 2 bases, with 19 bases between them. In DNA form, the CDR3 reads TGTGCCAGCAGTGGACGTTTTGGTTTGGGGAACACAGATACGCAGTATTTT. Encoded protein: CASSGRFGLGNTDTQYF.

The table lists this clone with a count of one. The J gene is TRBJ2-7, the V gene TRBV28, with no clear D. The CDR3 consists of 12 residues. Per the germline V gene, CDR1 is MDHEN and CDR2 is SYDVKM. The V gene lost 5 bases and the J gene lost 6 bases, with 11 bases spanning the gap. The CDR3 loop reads CASSQYTGEQYF. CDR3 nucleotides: TGTGCCAGCAGTCAATACACGGGCGAGCAGTACTTC.

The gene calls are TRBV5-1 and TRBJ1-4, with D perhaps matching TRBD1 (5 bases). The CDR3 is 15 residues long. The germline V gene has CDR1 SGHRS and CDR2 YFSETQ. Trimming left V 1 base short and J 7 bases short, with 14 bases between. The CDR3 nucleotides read TGCGCCAGCAGCTTGAGAGGGGCTACGGGTGAAAAACTGTTTTTT. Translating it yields CASSLRGATGEKLFF.

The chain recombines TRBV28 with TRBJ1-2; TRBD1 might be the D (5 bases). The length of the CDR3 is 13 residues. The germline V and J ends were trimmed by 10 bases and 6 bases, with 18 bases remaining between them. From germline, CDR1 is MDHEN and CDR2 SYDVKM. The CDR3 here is CATRLQQGDGYTF. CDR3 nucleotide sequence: TGTGCCACTCGTCTTCAGCAAGGGGATGGCTACACCTTC.

CDR3 sequence: CASSLQGSNEKLFF. CDR3 nucleotide sequence: TGTGCCAGCAGCCTACAGGGGTCTAATGAAAAACTGTTTTTT. The chain has TRBV9 and TRBJ1-4, with 7 bases matching TRBD1. CDR1 is SGDLS and CDR2 is YYNGEE in the germline V gene. V trimming: 4 bases; J trimming: 3 bases; junction bases outside the gene matches: 3. The CDR3 is 14 residues long.

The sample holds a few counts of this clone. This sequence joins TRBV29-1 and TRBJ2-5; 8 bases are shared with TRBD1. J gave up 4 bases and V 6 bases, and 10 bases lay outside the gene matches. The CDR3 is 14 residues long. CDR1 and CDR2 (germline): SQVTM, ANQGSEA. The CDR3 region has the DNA TGCAGCGTGGGTGGACAGGGCTTTAGAGAGACCCAGTACTTC. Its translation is CSVGGQGFRETQYF.

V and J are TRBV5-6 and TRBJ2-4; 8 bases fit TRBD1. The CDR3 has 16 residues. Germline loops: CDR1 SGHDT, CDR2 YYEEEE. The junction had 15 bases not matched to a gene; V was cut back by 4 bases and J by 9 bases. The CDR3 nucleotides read TGTGCCAGCAGCCCGATCCCGGGACAGGTACTTGGCATTCAGTACTTC. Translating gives CASSPIPGQVLGIQYF.

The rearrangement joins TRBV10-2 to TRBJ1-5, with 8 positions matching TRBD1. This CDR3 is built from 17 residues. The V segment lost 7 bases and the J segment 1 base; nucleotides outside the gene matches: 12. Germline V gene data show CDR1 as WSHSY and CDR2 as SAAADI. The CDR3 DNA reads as TGCGCCAGCATGTCATACAAATGGACAGGGAGCAATCAGCCCCAGCATTTT. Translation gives CASMSYKWTGSNQPQHF.

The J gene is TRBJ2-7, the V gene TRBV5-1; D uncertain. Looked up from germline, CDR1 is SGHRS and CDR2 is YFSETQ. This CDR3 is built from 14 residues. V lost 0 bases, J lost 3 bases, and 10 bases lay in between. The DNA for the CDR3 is TGCGCCAGCAGCTTGGAAGGTGGAAACTACGAGCAGTACTTC. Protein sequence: CASSLEGGNYEQYF.

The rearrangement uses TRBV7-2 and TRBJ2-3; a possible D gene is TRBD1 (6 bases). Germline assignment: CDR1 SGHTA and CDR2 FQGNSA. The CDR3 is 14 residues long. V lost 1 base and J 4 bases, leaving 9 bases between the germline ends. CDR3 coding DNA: TGTGCCAGCAGCTTAGACTGGGGGCCAGATACGCAGTATTTT. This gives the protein CASSLDWGPDTQYF.

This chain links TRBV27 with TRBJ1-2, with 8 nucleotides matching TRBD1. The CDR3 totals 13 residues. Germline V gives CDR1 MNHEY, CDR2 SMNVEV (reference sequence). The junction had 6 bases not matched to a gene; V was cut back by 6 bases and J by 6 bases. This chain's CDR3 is CASSSGQGDGYTF. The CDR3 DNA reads TGTGCCAGCAGCTCAGGACAGGGTGATGGCTACACCTTC.

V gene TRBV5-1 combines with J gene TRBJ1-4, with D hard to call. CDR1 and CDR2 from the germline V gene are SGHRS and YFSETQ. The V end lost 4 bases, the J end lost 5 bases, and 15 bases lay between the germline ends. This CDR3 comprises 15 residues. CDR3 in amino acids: CASSPGWEGNEKLFF. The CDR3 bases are TGCGCCAGCAGCCCGGGGTGGGAGGGAAATGAAAAACTGTTTTTT.

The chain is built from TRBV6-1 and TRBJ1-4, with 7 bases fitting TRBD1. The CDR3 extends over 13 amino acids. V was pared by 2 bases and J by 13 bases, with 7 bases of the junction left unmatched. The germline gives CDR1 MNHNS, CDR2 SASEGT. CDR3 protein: CASSERGRGGLFF. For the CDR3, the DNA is TGTGCCAGCAGTGAACGGGGCAGGGGGGGACTGTTTTTT.

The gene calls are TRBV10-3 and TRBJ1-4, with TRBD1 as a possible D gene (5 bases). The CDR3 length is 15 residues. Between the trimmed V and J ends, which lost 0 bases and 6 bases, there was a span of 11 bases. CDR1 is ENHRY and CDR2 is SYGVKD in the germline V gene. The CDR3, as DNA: TGTGCCATCAGTGAGTCTTCGGGGCAGGATGAAAAACTGTTTTTT. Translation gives CAISESSGQDEKLFF.